This paragraph covers one T cell receptor beta chain sequence. The sample belongs to a study of T cells expressing NK-cell markers. TCRdb re-called the 5' RACE reads; one entry per CDR3 protein, DNA not given. This sample lists under 500,000 distinct CDR3 sequences; its ten largest clones have about 7.3%. This CDR3 is 11 amino acids long. Germline lookup yields CDR1 SQVTM and CDR2 ANQGSEA. The chain joins TRBV29-1 to TRBJ2-2. The sample was blood T cells: a sorted CD56 or NKG2C T cell subset, CD4+ or CD8+ T cells, or bulk PBMC T cells (not recorded which). The origin of this receptor is a woman between 18 and 70 years old in good health. The CDR3 protein is CSASDTGELFF.